This T cell receptor (beta chain) comes out of a study of blood T cell repertoires in COVID-19. Study-level background: T cells, B-cell-depleted T cells, or PBMCs supplied cDNA or gDNA.

Trimming pared 0 bases from V and 7 bases from J, leaving 16 bases between. Germline CDR1 MNHEY, CDR2 SVGAGI. CDR3 length: 15 amino acids. This clone came up once. Recovered participants had two consecutive negative NP/OP PCR tests, healthcare professional clearance, or symptom resolution. Per the authors' pipeline: Reference gene primer amplification gave estimated nucleated cell counts. Assay used: immunoSEQ multiplex PCR; TCRdb lists only in-frame clones, some missing. V and J calls plus clone size are reproduced from that table; the DNA served to infer D and trimming. The profile shows about 330,000 clones, nearly 90% of them singletons.

The clonotype was recovered from a woman in her 30s who had recovered from COVID-19. The chain uses TRBV6-5 and TRBJ2-7; maybe TRBD1 (6 bases). What was sequenced was PBMCs or T cells enriched from blood (not recorded which). The CDR3 DNA reads TGTGCCAGCAGTTACTCCGGGACATCCCTGTGGGAGCAGTACTTC. This codes for CASSYSGTSLWEQYF.